This is a list of T cell receptor beta chains from one sample in a study of T cells in Graves' hyperthyroidism and ophthalmopathy. TCRdb itself ran the multiplex PCR reads through MiXCR, one entry per CDR3 protein. Seen here are hundreds of thousands of distinct CDR3 sequences, about 25% observed once, and the top ten hold over 25%. The sample was blood. These receptors all stem from a man aged 35 to 55 with Graves' hyperthyroidism that later progressed to Graves' ophthalmopathy. The conserved cysteine and the conserved F or W are not part of the CDR3 here. The order of the fields is CDR3 protein, clone size, V gene. Expanded clones get a size class; other rows say once, few or many, or leave the size out.

ASSEPRGIYEQY	many	TRBV6-1
ASTPHPGGEAF	.	TRBV11-2
ASSTLGGSRSYEQY	.	TRBV5-1
ASEHRDRGIQY	many	TRBV6-2/TRBV6-3
SVQGQANTEAF	many	TRBV29-1
SVGAVGELF	many	TRBV29-1
ASGTGNFGNTIY	many	TRBV10-2
ASSSGGRAYT	many	TRBV12-3/TRBV12-4
ATRQVQETQY	.	TRBV10-3
ASSVGQTTYEQY	many	TRBV9
ASSLEGLGANVLT	many	TRBV19
ASSFDSPLEAF	many	TRBV7-2
ASSSTAVPGGIQY	few	TRBV11-2
ASSLDLETQY	many	TRBV11-2
ASNQDGTGLYGYT	few	TRBV6-1
ASSEAWGAEAF	.	TRBV2
ASSLGQGYTEAF	many	TRBV5-1
ASSFDREDTEAF	few	TRBV28
ASRTTYEQY	many	TRBV28
ASSQVNTIY	many	TRBV28
ASSQGTDHYGYT	.	TRBV4-2
ATSDSRVRHEQY	many	TRBV24-1
ASSLGGSVHEQY	many	TRBV5-1
SVEDRKRDYGYT	many	TRBV29-1
ASSEGRGYEQY	many	TRBV10-1
ASSYSRDSQETQY	.	TRBV6-5
ASSPSHVETQY	.	TRBV5-1
ASSLSGALGEQY	many	TRBV5-1
SARDPYRGQREYEQY	many	TRBV20-1
ASRVSGRGTGELF	many	TRBV6-5
ASSYNRGDHEQY	.	TRBV6-5
ASSEGLAGSEQY	.	TRBV2
ASSMTDVEQY	many	TRBV28
ASSLAGVANIQY	once	TRBV11-2
ASSMGLAAYQETQY	many	TRBV5-1
AWKPQGNTEAF	many	TRBV30
ASSYFEAANYGYT	many	TRBV6-5
ASSERSSLYQETQY	many	TRBV10-1
ASSSGTSGSESYEQY	.	TRBV28
ASSPLPLSEQY	many	TRBV27
ASGRFTEAF	.	TRBV12-3/TRBV12-4
ASSLGGNHEAF	many	TRBV12-3/TRBV12-4
ASRGRVSNTGELF	many	TRBV28
ASSGTVYGYT	.	TRBV5-1
ASSPRGAQGQPQH	.	TRBV4-2
ASSLLRASYEQY	.	TRBV11-1
ASSMRGAGANVLT	many	TRBV19
SVARARDTEAF	many	TRBV29-1
SVNIGTGLVRAF	many	TRBV29-1
ASSPSGLGGGELF	many	TRBV12-3/TRBV12-4
ASAPLAGIGETQY	.	TRBV27
ATSRPGRIYEQY	.	TRBV15